These T cell receptor beta chains were read from a single sample in a study of blood T cell repertoires in COVID-19. Clones were read by immunoSEQ multiplex PCR, and TCRdb kept only the in-frame ones, dropping some. Here the sample spans about 160,000 clones, about 90% being singletons. Sequencing was done on a sample of PBMCs or T cells enriched from blood (not recorded which). Every receptor here comes from a woman aged 45-59 years who had recovered from COVID-19. CDR3s include the opening cysteine and the closing phenylalanine or tryptophan. A D gene is named only where the DNA matches it firmly. Clone size is stated in some rows and not others, as once, few, many or a class when expanded.

V	size	J	D	CDR3	DNA
TRBV11-2	once	TRBJ2-3	TRBD1	CASSLMGQGSGTDTQYF	TGTGCCAGCAGCTTAATGGGACAGGGCTCGGGCACAGATACGCAGTATTTT
TRBV15	.	TRBJ1-5	.	CATSRDKATGRGQPQHF	TGTGCCACCAGCAGAGATAAGGCGACAGGCAGGGGCCAGCCCCAGCATTTT
TRBV3-1/TRBV3-2	.	TRBJ2-5	TRBD2	CASSQVAGVWETQYF	TGTGCCAGCAGCCAAGTGGCGGGAGTCTGGGAGACCCAGTACTTC
TRBV5-5	.	TRBJ1-5	.	CASSLSTRDQPQHF	TGTGCCAGCAGCTTGTCTACGAGGGATCAGCCCCAGCATTTT
TRBV5-6	.	TRBJ2-7	TRBD2	CASSLAERDYEQYF	TGTGCCAGCAGCTTGGCGGAGCGGGACTACGAGCAGTACTTC
TRBV24-1	.	TRBJ2-3	.	CATAQVTDTQYF	TGTGCCACCGCCCAGGTCACAGATACGCAGTATTTT
TRBV2	.	TRBJ1-5	TRBD1	CASSESGGRQPQHF	TGTGCCAGCAGTGAATCAGGGGGCAGGCAGCCCCAGCATTTT
TRBV6-5	.	TRBJ2-6	.	CASSYVREGANVLTF	TGTGCCAGCAGTTACGTCAGGGAAGGGGCCAACGTCCTGACTTTC
TRBV11-3	.	TRBJ2-7	TRBD1	CASSLSGTASYEQYF	TGTGCCAGCAGCCTATCCGGGACAGCATCCTACGAGCAGTACTTC
TRBV5-1	.	TRBJ1-1	.	CASSTSSGGMNTEAFF	TGCGCCAGCAGCACCTCATCGGGGGGAATGAACACTGAAGCTTTCTTT
TRBV25-1	.	TRBJ2-3	TRBD2	CASREREGLVDTQYF	TGTGCCAGCAGGGAGCGGGAGGGCCTGGTAGATACGCAGTATTTT
TRBV9	.	TRBJ1-1	.	CASSVRARGGGTEAFF	TGTGCCAGCAGCGTGAGGGCCCGGGGAGGGGGCACTGAAGCTTTCTTT
TRBV28	.	TRBJ1-5	TRBD1	CASSPGGQPQHF	TGTGCCAGCAGCCCAGGGGGCCAGCCCCAGCATTTT
TRBV27	few	TRBJ1-1	TRBD1	CASSSQGAPGAFF	TGTGCCAGCAGTTCCCAGGGGGCCCCTGGAGCTTTCTTT
TRBV19	.	TRBJ1-5	.	CASSIVAGQGPQHF	TGTGCCAGTAGTATAGTAGCGGGTCAAGGGCCCCAGCATTTT
TRBV18	.	TRBJ2-7	.	CASSPEAGPYEQYF	TGTGCCAGCTCACCTGAGGCGGGGCCCTACGAGCAGTACTTC
TRBV27	few	TRBJ2-7	TRBD1	CASSPWDRTYEQYF	TGTGCCAGCAGTCCCTGGGACAGAACCTACGAGCAGTACTTC
TRBV7-2	.	TRBJ1-1	.	CASSFIGRSTEAFF	TGTGCCAGCAGCTTTATTGGGAGGAGTACTGAAGCTTTCTTT
TRBV28	once	TRBJ1-2	TRBD1	CASSLAQGFYGYTF	TGTGCCAGCAGTTTAGCACAGGGGTTCTATGGCTACACCTTC
TRBV6-1	.	TRBJ1-1	.	CASSESGVVNTEAFF	TGTGCCAGCAGTGAATCAGGGGTCGTGAACACTGAAGCTTTCTTT
TRBV7-2	.	TRBJ1-1	TRBD1	CASSRMGQDTEAFF	TGTGCCAGCAGCCGCATGGGACAGGACACTGAAGCTTTCTTT
TRBV18	.	TRBJ1-2	.	CASSPDSPYGYTF	TGTGCCAGCTCCCCCGACAGTCCCTATGGCTACACCTTC
TRBV9	.	TRBJ2-1	TRBD2	CASSVSGTRDYNEQFF	TGTGCCAGCAGCGTATCCGGGACTAGAGACTACAATGAGCAGTTCTTC
TRBV29-1	.	TRBJ2-5	TRBD2	CSVEDLRVSGGKTQYF	TGCAGCGTTGAAGATCTTCGAGTTTCGGGGGGAAAGACCCAGTACTTC
TRBV30	few	TRBJ2-3	.	CAWTQGLLSTDTQYF	TGTGCCTGGACCCAGGGTCTACTTAGCACAGATACGCAGTATTTT
TRBV7-6	.	TRBJ1-3	.	CASRGRAGNTIYF	TGTGCCAGCAGAGGCAGGGCCGGAAACACCATATATTTT
TRBV30	.	TRBJ1-5	.	CAWSADSANQPQHF	TGTGCCTGGAGTGCTGACAGTGCGAATCAGCCCCAGCATTTT
TRBV7-9	.	TRBJ2-7	TRBD1	CASSLEPPRQGGYEQYF	TGTGCCAGCAGCTTAGAGCCTCCGCGACAGGGCGGTTACGAGCAGTACTTC
TRBV19	.	TRBJ1-3	TRBD1	CASSPPTGLDGNTIYF	TGTGCCAGTAGTCCACCGACAGGGCTGGACGGAAACACCATATATTTT
TRBV25-1	once	TRBJ1-1	TRBD1	CASSEQGVAFF	TGTGCCAGCAGTGAACAGGGGGTGGCTTTCTTT
TRBV6-6	.	TRBJ2-5	.	CASRAGHPYQETQYF	TGTGCCAGCAGAGCGGGACACCCGTACCAAGAGACCCAGTACTTC
TRBV7-9	once	TRBJ2-5	.	CASSPSWWRRQETQYF	TGTGCCAGCAGCCCTTCATGGTGGAGGCGGCAAGAGACCCAGTACTTC
TRBV9	once	TRBJ2-3	.	CASSVGGFTDTQYF	TGTGCCAGCAGCGTAGGAGGGTTCACAGATACGCAGTATTTT
TRBV7-9	.	TRBJ1-5	.	CASSSGGQPQHF	TGTGCCAGCAGCTCGGGGGGTCAGCCCCAGCATTTT
TRBV6-1	.	TRBJ2-3	.	CASSERGDTQYF	TGTGCCAGCAGTGAAAGGGGTGATACGCAGTATTTT
TRBV11-2	.	TRBJ2-5	.	CASSPTREETQYF	TGTGCCAGCAGCCCGACTAGAGAAGAGACCCAGTACTTC
TRBV19	.	TRBJ1-2	.	CASSIAGTLNYGYTF	TGTGCCAGTAGTATAGCAGGCACTCTAAACTATGGCTACACCTTC
TRBV30	.	TRBJ2-7	TRBD1	CAWSRGTGNYEQYF	TGTGCCTGGTCCCGGGGGACAGGGAACTACGAGCAGTACTTC
TRBV7-8	.	TRBJ2-3	.	CASSLFGLNTDTQYF	TGTGCCAGCAGCTTATTCGGACTAAACACAGATACGCAGTATTTT
TRBV10-1	.	TRBJ2-7	TRBD1	CASRLDRGFFEQYF	TGCGCCAGCAGGCTAGACAGGGGGTTCTTCGAGCAGTACTTC